The 30 T cell receptor beta chains below come from one sample, sequenced in a study of control samples from healthy donors and cancer patients. The method was immunoSEQ multiplex PCR; TCRdb's version includes in-frame clones alone and lacks a portion of them. The repertoire holds about 89,000 clones, with 86% as singletons. The sequencing input was blood. These receptor sequences come from a man aged 30 to 45 in good health.

The chain combines TRBV11-2 with TRBJ1-6; D might be TRBD1 (5 bases). The CDR3 contains 15 residues. V shed 1 base and J shed 6 bases, with 10 bases lying between them. Germline V gene data show CDR1 as SGHAT and CDR2 as FQNNGV. For the CDR3, the DNA is TGTGCCAGCAGCTTAGTTGGGGCTTTTAATTCACCCCTCCACTTT. It is translated as CASSLVGAFNSPLHF.

The rearrangement joins TRBV19 to TRBJ1-1, with D perhaps TRBD1 (6 bases). Trimming removed 7 bases from V and 4 bases from J, with 22 bases in between. Germline V gives CDR1 LNHDA, CDR2 SQIVND (reference sequence). The CDR3 is 16 amino acids. CDR3 DNA sequence: TGTGCCAGTACCTTTGGGGCGGGGGCGCGGATCACTGAAGCTTTCTTT. Translating it yields CASTFGAGARITEAFF.

In DNA, the CDR3 is TGCGCCAGCAGCCCCTGGACCTCCAGCTCACGCAATGAGCAGTTCTTC. Amino acid sequence: CASSPWTSSSRNEQFF. The chain uses TRBV5-1 and TRBJ2-1, with D unresolved. V was shortened by 4 bases and J by 6 bases, with 20 bases between the two germline ends. CDR1 and CDR2 from the germline V gene are SGHRS and YFSETQ. The CDR3 length is 16 residues.

This rearrangement joins TRBV12-3 or TRBV12-4 to TRBJ2-5, with TRBD1 as a possible D gene (6 bases). CDR3 size: 13 residues. Trimming cost V 7 bases and J 6 bases, with 15 bases left between them. CDR3 residues: CASTPDSKKTQYF. CDR3 in DNA: TGTGCCAGCACCCCGGACAGTAAAAAGACCCAGTACTTC.

This chain links TRBV10-3 with TRBJ1-2, with 9 bases that match TRBD1. V trimming: 1 base; J trimming: 8 bases; junction bases outside the gene matches: 5. The CDR3 length is 14 residues. Germline V gene lookup returns CDR1 ENHRY and CDR2 SYGVKD. This CDR3 is CAISELDRGYGYTF. In DNA, the CDR3 is TGTGCCATCAGTGAGTTGGACAGGGGTTACGGCTACACCTTC.

The V gene is TRBV11-2, the J gene TRBJ2-5; 7 nucleotides line up with TRBD2. The CDR3 spans 12 residues. V was pared by 7 bases and J by 3 bases, with 2 bases of the junction left unmatched. Per germline, CDR1 SGHAT and CDR2 FQNNGV. The CDR3: CASKRGEETQYF. The CDR3 region has the DNA TGTGCCAGCAAACGGGGGGAAGAGACCCAGTACTTC. The entire variable domain, with the rest obtained from reference TRBV11-2 and TRBJ2-5, is as follows: EAGVAQSPRYKIIEKRQSVAFWCNPISGHATLYWYQQILGQGPKLLIQFQNNGVVDDSQLPKDRFSAERLKGVDSTLKIQPAKLEDSAVYLCASKRGEETQYFGPGTRLLVL.

The V gene is TRBV12-3 or TRBV12-4, the J gene TRBJ2-1; maybe TRBD2 (6 bases). V was shortened by 6 bases and J by 9 bases, with 12 bases between the two germline ends. CDR3 length equals 12 residues. CDR3 region: CASRLLAREQFF. In DNA form, the CDR3 reads TGTGCCAGCAGGTTACTAGCACGTGAGCAGTTCTTC.

The table lists this clone with a count of one. The J gene is TRBJ1-1, the V gene TRBV6-6; perhaps TRBD1 as D (6 bases). V lost 6 bases, J lost 1 base, and 15 bases lay in between. The CDR3 spans 15 residues. CDR1 MNHNY and CDR2 SVGAGI come from the germline V gene (reference sequence). In DNA, the CDR3 is TGTGCCAGCAGCCTAGGGGGTCCTAAGAACACTGAAGCTTTCTTT. Translated, it gives CASSLGGPKNTEAFF.

The chain couples TRBV5-1 to TRBJ2-7; possible D gene TRBD1, 6 bases. CDR1 is SGHRS, CDR2 YFSETQ, per germline. The CDR3 is 15 residues long. The V end was cut by 4 bases, the J end by 5 bases, with 19 bases between. The CDR3 spells CASSAVQGRVNEQYF. The CDR3 nucleotides read TGCGCCAGCAGCGCCGTACAGGGTCGGGTTAACGAGCAGTACTTC.

The V call is TRBV6-5, the J call TRBJ1-6; D gene ambiguous. Germline CDR1 MNHEY, CDR2 SVGAGI. V shed 2 bases and J shed 9 bases, with 11 bases lying between them. The CDR3 has 14 amino acids. CDR3 loop: CASSYRNLGSPLHF. Written as DNA, the CDR3 is TGTGCCAGCAGTTACAGGAACTTAGGTTCACCCCTCCACTTT.

This chain links TRBV4-1 with TRBJ1-1, with no clear D. Trimming took 1 base from V and 1 from J, leaving 7 bases between them. CDR1 and CDR2 (germline): MGHRA, YSYEKL. The CDR3 extends over 14 amino acids. The CDR3 loop is CASSQVTENTEAFF. CDR3 in DNA: TGCGCCAGCAGCCAAGTTACAGAGAACACTGAAGCTTTCTTT.

DNA for the CDR3: TGTGCCAGCAGTCCCGGGACAGGGAATGAGCAGTTCTTC. Protein product: CASSPGTGNEQFF. The chain recombines TRBV2 with TRBJ2-1; 9 bases are a match to TRBD1. The CDR3 length is 13 residues. The ends lost 5 bases at V and 7 bases at J; junction bases unmatched: 3. Germline CDR1 SNHLY, CDR2 FYNNEI.

V gene TRBV19 combines with J gene TRBJ2-3, with 8 bases that match TRBD1. CDR3 length: 13 residues. Germline CDR1 reads LNHDA; CDR2 reads SQIVND (reference sequence). The V and J ends lost 3 bases and 5 bases, in that order; junction bases with no gene match: 1. The chain's CDR3 is CASSITGGDTQYF. CDR3 nucleotide sequence: TGTGCCAGTAGTATCACAGGGGGAGATACGCAGTATTTT.

Comment on this clone: Lacking the conserved final phenylalanine or tryptophan, this CDR3 likely reflects a read error. The J gene is TRBJ2-7, the V gene TRBV13; D not resolved. The CDR3 runs 12 residues. The V and J ends lost 2 bases and 3 bases respectively, with 5 bases between them. Germline CDR1 reads PRHDT; CDR2 reads FYEKMQ (reference sequence). The CDR3: CASSLRGYEQYA. The CDR3 DNA reads as TGTGCCAGCAGCTTAAGAGGCTACGAGCAGTACGCC.

This clone was detected once. This chain connects TRBV7-9 to TRBJ1-6; D not certain. V shed 1 base and J shed 6 bases, with 7 bases lying between them. Germline lookup yields CDR1 SEHNR and CDR2 FQNEAQ (reference sequence). The CDR3 has 14 amino acids. This CDR3 reads CASSLGVFNSPLHF. DNA of the CDR3: TGTGCCAGCAGCTTAGGGGTTTTTAATTCACCCCTCCACTTT.

This clone has just one count. CDR3: CASSPLLAGELFF. In DNA form, the CDR3 reads TGTGCCAGCAGCCCCTTACTGGCCGGGGAGCTGTTTTTT. The chain joins TRBV13 to TRBJ2-2; D ambiguous. The CDR3 contains 13 residues. In germline, CDR1 is PRHDT, CDR2 FYEKMQ (reference sequence). Trimming shortened V by 5 bases and J by 6 bases, and 10 bases separated the two germline ends.

The V call is TRBV27, the J call TRBJ2-3; 7 bases map to TRBD1. The CDR3 contains 15 residues. J gave up 3 bases and V 4 bases, and 7 bases lay outside the gene matches. Germline assignment: CDR1 MNHEY and CDR2 SMNVEV (reference sequence). CDR3 protein: CASSSYRGGTDTQYF. For the CDR3, the DNA is TGTGCCAGCAGTTCTTACAGGGGTGGAACAGATACGCAGTATTTT.

The V and J genes are TRBV12-3 or TRBV12-4 and TRBJ1-2, with D unresolved. This CDR3 spans 13 amino acids. The V and J ends lost 6 bases and 3 bases respectively, with 11 bases between them. In nucleotides, the CDR3 is TGTGCCAGCAGACCCTACCCGGACTATGGCTACACCTTC. Translating it yields CASRPYPDYGYTF.

The CDR3 spells CASTWQGADTQYF. The CDR3, as DNA: TGTGCCAGTACCTGGCAGGGGGCAGATACGCAGTATTTT. V gene TRBV19 combines with J gene TRBJ2-3, with TRBD1 matching 7 bases. The J segment lost 4 bases and the V segment lost 7 bases, leaving 5 bases of the junction unmatched. Per the germline V gene, CDR1 is LNHDA and CDR2 is SQIVND (reference sequence). The CDR3 loop spans 13 amino acids. Full variable domain (remainder filled in from reference TRBV19 and TRBJ2-3): DGGITQSPKYLFRKEGQNVTLSCEQNLNHDAMYWYRQDPGQGLRLIYYSQIVNDFQKGDIAEGYSVSREKKESFPLTVTSAQKNPTAFYLCASTWQGADTQYFGPGTRLTVL.

The CDR3 sequence is CASSTWDRANIQYF. In DNA, the CDR3 is TGTGCCAGCAGCACTTGGGACAGGGCGAACATTCAGTACTTC. V gene TRBV9 combines with J gene TRBJ2-4; the match to TRBD1 covers 9 bases. From germline, CDR1 is SGDLS and CDR2 YYNGEE. The CDR3 runs 14 residues. V lost 4 bases to trimming and J lost 7 bases; unmatched junction nucleotides: 6. The whole variable domain, remainder taken from reference TRBV9 and TRBJ2-4, is DSGVTQTPKHLITATGQRVTLRCSPRSGDLSVYWYQQSLDQGLQFLIQYYNGEERAKGNILERFSAQQFPDLHSELNLSSLELGDSALYFCASSTWDRANIQYFGAGTRLSVL.

This rearrangement joins TRBV24-1 to TRBJ2-6; TRBD1 agrees at 11 bases. CDR3 length: 19 amino acids. Germline CDR1 KGHDR, CDR2 SFDVKD. J was trimmed by 0 bases and V by 1 base; bases with no gene match: 4. The CDR3 DNA sequence: TGTGCCACCAGTGATTTCCCCGGGACAGGGGGCTCTGGGGCCAACGTCCTGACTTTC. Translating it yields CATSDFPGTGGSGANVLTF.

The CDR3 nucleotides read TGCGCCAGCGGGGATAACTATGGCTACACCTTC. Translation: CASGDNYGYTF. This chain uses TRBV5-1 with TRBJ1-2; D not resolved. This CDR3 has 11 amino acids. The V end was cut by 7 bases, the J end by 1 base, with 5 bases between. Germline-derived CDR1 and CDR2 are SGHRS and YFSETQ. The complete variable domain, with remaining parts taken from reference TRBV5-1 and TRBJ1-2, reads KAGVTQTPRYLIKTRGQQVTLSCSPISGHRSVSWYQQTPGQGLQFLFEYFSETQRNKGNFPGRFSGRQFSNSRSEMNVSTLELGDSALYLCASGDNYGYTFGSGTRLTVV.

This chain joins TRBV10-3 and TRBJ2-1; D is ambiguous. Between the trimmed V and J ends, which lost 6 bases and 7 bases, there was a span of 13 bases. This CDR3 has 13 residues. Germline CDR1 ENHRY, CDR2 SYGVKD. CDR3 nucleotides: TGTGCCATCAGAAAACGGGCGAGTAATGAGCAGTTCTTC. It codes for CAIRKRASNEQFF.

This clone was detected only a few times. The chain combines TRBV7-9 with TRBJ1-2, with a tentative D call TRBD1 (5 bases). Germline V CDR1 and CDR2: SEHNR, FQNEAQ (reference sequence). Trimming stripped 3 bases from V and 2 bases from J, with 10 bases between. This CDR3 has 14 amino acids. The CDR3 sequence is CASSFMGGNYGYTF. The DNA of the CDR3 is TGTGCCAGCAGCTTTATGGGGGGGAACTATGGCTACACCTTC.

The J gene is TRBJ2-1, the V gene TRBV5-8; TRBD1 aligns across 7 bases. After removal of 0 bases from V and 5 bases from J, the junction contained 2 bases not matched to a gene. The CDR3 is made up of 14 amino acids. From germline, CDR1 is SGHTS and CDR2 YDEGEE. In DNA form, the CDR3 reads TGTGCCAGCAGCTTGGAGGGACAGAACAATGAGCAGTTCTTC. Its protein is CASSLEGQNNEQFF.

The chain carries TRBV5-1 and TRBJ2-2; D possibly corresponds to TRBD2 (6 bases). There are 15 residues in the CDR3. Germline CDR1 and CDR2: SGHRS and YFSETQ. The V and J ends lost 5 bases and 3 bases respectively, with 14 bases between them. In nucleotides, the CDR3 is TGCGCCAGCAGGGGGGGTCTCGGTTACACCGGGGAGCTGTTTTTT. This encodes CASRGGLGYTGELFF.

Of note for this clone: Other nucleotide sequences in the sample specify the same CDR3. This chain uses TRBV11-2 with TRBJ2-7, with 8 bases matching TRBD2. The V segment lost 4 bases and the J segment 1 base; nucleotides outside the gene matches: 3. Germline-derived CDR1 and CDR2 are SGHAT and FQNNGV. The CDR3 is made up of 14 amino acids. The CDR3 loop is CASSYGGGSYEQYV. In DNA form, the CDR3 reads TGTGCCAGCAGCTACGGGGGGGGGTCCTACGAGCAGTACGTC.

The rearrangement joins TRBV6-1 to TRBJ2-5; either TRBD1 or TRBD2 may supply D (5 bases each). V was cut by 2 bases and J by 4 bases, with 14 bases left in between. The length of the CDR3 is 15 residues. The germline CDR1 and CDR2 sequences are MNHNS and SASEGT. CDR3 sequence reads: CASSEWSSGRETQYF. The CDR3 DNA is TGTGCCAGCAGTGAATGGTCTTCGGGGCGAGAGACCCAGTACTTC.

The gene calls are TRBV6-6 and TRBJ2-7; D might be TRBD1 or TRBD2, each matching 6 bases. The germline V gene encodes CDR1 MNHNY and CDR2 SVGAGI (reference sequence). This CDR3 spans 15 amino acids. Trimming removed 0 bases from V and 2 bases from J, with 11 bases in between. This CDR3 is CASSYSGGGPYEQYF. The CDR3 nucleotides read TGTGCCAGCAGTTACTCGGGGGGCGGGCCCTACGAGCAGTACTTC.

V is TRBV27 and J is TRBJ1-6; the D gene is possibly TRBD1 (5 bases). The germline gives CDR1 MNHEY, CDR2 SMNVEV (reference sequence). The V end was cut by 3 bases, the J end by 7 bases, with 7 bases between. The CDR3 has 13 residues. The CDR3 region has the DNA TGTGCCAGCAGTTTCGGGGCCAATTCACCCCTCCACTTT. It encodes CASSFGANSPLHF.